A single sample gave rise to the 29 T cell receptor beta chains below, sequenced in a study of cytomegalovirus exposure and HLA in healthy donors. Produced via immunoSEQ multiplex PCR; TCRdb's table is partial and in-frame only. The table includes about 130,000 clones, roughly nine tenths detected once. The specimen was PBMCs. Receptor source: a woman aged 18 to 35 in good health and CMV-seronegative.

This chain uses TRBV7-3 with TRBJ2-7; TRBD1 aligns across 10 bases. The trim removed 5 bases at V and 7 bases at J, leaving 5 bases unmatched. The CDR3 extends over 13 amino acids. Germline assignment: CDR1 SGHTA and CDR2 FQGTGA. CDR3 in DNA: TGTGCCAGCAGCAAGGACAGGGGGGATGAGCAGTACTTC. Its protein is CASSKDRGDEQYF. Supplemented by reference TRBV7-3 and TRBJ2-7, the full variable domain reads GAGVSQTPSNKVTEKGKYVELRCDPISGHTALYWYRQSLGQGPEFLIYFQGTGAADDSGLPNDRFFAVRPEGSVSTLKIQRTERGDSAVYLCASSKDRGDEQYFGPGTRLTVT.

This clone has just one count. The chain couples TRBV11-3 to TRBJ1-1, with D hard to call. Germline V gives CDR1 SGHNT, CDR2 YENEEA. The V and J ends lost 0 bases and 6 bases respectively, with 11 bases between them. The CDR3 sequence is 14 residues long. This CDR3 reads CASSLDDGVSEAFF. Here the CDR3 DNA reads TGTGCCAGCAGCTTAGATGACGGGGTCTCTGAAGCTTTCTTT.

V and J are TRBV18 and TRBJ2-1; D remains unclear. Trimming took off 4 bases at V and 0 bases at J, with 7 bases between the two ends. Germline loops: CDR1 KGHSH, CDR2 LQKENI. This CDR3 region has 14 residues. The CDR3 nucleotides read TGTGCCAGCTCACTAGAAGACTCCTACAATGAGCAGTTCTTC. Translating it yields CASSLEDSYNEQFF. The full variable domain, its missing parts supplied by reference TRBV18 and TRBJ2-1, is NAGVMQNPRHLVRRRGQEARLRCSPMKGHSHVYWYRQLPEEGLKFMVYLQKENIIDESGMPKERFSAEFPKEGPSILRIQQVVRGDSAAYFCASSLEDSYNEQFFGPGTRLTVL.

This sequence joins TRBV7-9 and TRBJ2-1; 10 bases are shared with TRBD2. J lost 1 base, V lost 2 bases, and 5 bases had no gene match. This CDR3 comprises 17 residues. Germline loops: CDR1 SEHNR, CDR2 FQNEAQ (reference sequence). This CDR3 reads CASSLSAGGLSYNEQFF. The DNA for the CDR3 is TGTGCCAGCAGCTTATCAGCGGGGGGGCTTTCCTACAATGAGCAGTTCTTC.

The chain couples TRBV4-1 to TRBJ2-3; possibly TRBD2 for D (5 bases). Germline loops: CDR1 MGHRA, CDR2 YSYEKL. CDR3 length equals 15 residues. Trimming removed 0 bases at V and 8 bases at J, with 15 bases between. This CDR3 reads CASSQDGLAPVTQYF. Written as DNA, the CDR3 is TGCGCCAGCAGCCAAGATGGGCTAGCTCCAGTTACGCAGTATTTT.

This sequence joins TRBV7-9 and TRBJ2-7; TRBD1 might be the D (5 bases). The CDR3 runs 15 residues. Trimming cost V 3 bases and J 0 bases, with 12 bases left between them. Looked up from germline, CDR1 is SEHNR and CDR2 is FQNEAQ (reference sequence). CDR3 amino acids: CASSFSPGNSYEQYF. The DNA for the CDR3 is TGTGCCAGCAGCTTCTCGCCAGGGAACTCCTACGAGCAGTACTTC.

The V and J genes are TRBV5-1 and TRBJ1-2, with 11 bases matching TRBD1. V was pared by 4 bases and J by 3 bases, with 11 bases of the junction left unmatched. In germline, CDR1 is SGHRS, CDR2 YFSETQ. The CDR3 runs to 17 residues. The CDR3 spells CASSPGQGARGYYGYTF. The CDR3 DNA reads TGCGCCAGCAGCCCCGGACAGGGGGCGAGGGGGTACTATGGCTACACCTTC.

The chain uses TRBV5-1 and TRBJ2-7, with a weak D call TRBD2 (5 bases). There are 14 residues in the CDR3. The germline gives CDR1 SGHRS, CDR2 YFSETQ. Trimming stripped 3 bases from V and 2 bases from J, with 12 bases between. The CDR3 here is CASSSYEGTYEQYF. In nucleotides, the CDR3 is TGCGCCAGCAGCTCGTATGAGGGAACCTACGAGCAGTACTTC.

This clone showed up just once. V gene TRBV5-5 combines with J gene TRBJ2-7; maybe TRBD1 (5 bases). Trimming shortened V by 4 bases and J by 3 bases, and 20 bases separated the two germline ends. The CDR3 is made up of 16 amino acids. Germline assignment: CDR1 SGHKS and CDR2 YYEKEE (reference sequence). CDR3 bases: TGTGCCAGCAGCCGCACCCCTCCCCCGACAGTCTACGAGCAGTACTTC. It is translated as CASSRTPPPTVYEQYF.

The chain recombines TRBV9 with TRBJ2-3, with 8 nucleotides matching TRBD2. This CDR3 region has 13 residues. The V and J ends lost 6 bases and 5 bases, in that order; junction bases with no gene match: 5. The germline gives CDR1 SGDLS, CDR2 YYNGEE. The CDR3 DNA reads as TGTGCCAGCATCCCGGGGGGGAGAGATACGCAGTATTTT. This translates into CASIPGGRDTQYF.

About this clone itself: Compared with germline, one end of the junction differs, possibly owing to a read error. This CDR3 reads CASSPGQGSGGYF. The CDR3 DNA follows: TGTGCCAGCAGCCCCGGACAGGGGTCTGGTGGGTATTTT. The chain has TRBV5-8 and TRBJ1-5, with 9 bases aligning to TRBD1. Germline values: CDR1 SGHTS, CDR2 YDEGEE. This CDR3 contains 13 residues.

This rearrangement joins TRBV2 to TRBJ1-2, with D perhaps TRBD1 (6 bases). V lost 6 bases, J lost 5 bases, and 16 bases lay in between. Germline V gene data show CDR1 as SNHLY and CDR2 as FYNNEI. This CDR3 region has 14 residues. The CDR3 region is CASREQQGGYGYTF. The CDR3 coding sequence is TGTGCCAGCAGGGAACAACAGGGTGGATATGGCTACACCTTC.

This rearrangement joins TRBV27 to TRBJ1-4; D gene unclear. The V and J ends lost 8 bases and 0 bases respectively, with 10 bases between them. The CDR3 totals 14 residues. Per germline, CDR1 MNHEY and CDR2 SMNVEV (reference sequence). CDR3 nucleotide sequence: TGTGCCAGCGGTGGTACGGCAACTAATGAAAAACTGTTTTTT. It yields the protein CASGGTATNEKLFF. Full variable domain (outside the CDR3, taken from reference TRBV27 and TRBJ1-4): EAQVTQNPRYLITVTGKKLTVTCSQNMNHEYMSWYRQDPGLGLRQIYYSMNVEVTDKGDVPEGYKVSRKEKRNFPLILESPSPNQTSLYFCASGGTATNEKLFFGSGTQLSVL.

The table lists this clone with a few counts. The chain employs TRBV2 and TRBJ1-6, with D maybe TRBD1 (6 bases). Per the germline V gene, CDR1 is SNHLY and CDR2 is FYNNEI. The CDR3 consists of 14 residues. Trimming shortened V by 6 bases and J by 10 bases, and 16 bases separated the two germline ends. The CDR3 spells CASSGQLGRSPLHF. The CDR3 DNA is TGTGCCAGCAGCGGACAGCTTGGAAGGTCACCCCTCCACTTT.

As regards this clone: This sample also contains other DNA sequences that code for the same CDR3. The CDR3 coding sequence is TGTGCCAGTAGTAGGGACTCCACAGATACGCAGTATTTT. It is translated as CASSRDSTDTQYF. The chain has TRBV6-5 and TRBJ2-3; D possibly corresponds to TRBD2 (6 bases). The germline V and J ends were trimmed by 9 bases and 2 bases, with 12 bases remaining between them. The germline CDR1 and CDR2 sequences are MNHEY and SVGAGI. The CDR3 contains 13 residues.

The rearrangement links TRBV6-6 to TRBJ1-2; weak D call: TRBD1 (5 bases). Per the germline V gene, CDR1 is MNHNY and CDR2 is SVGAGI (reference sequence). Deletions cut 2 bases from V and 14 bases from J, with 15 bases between. The length of the CDR3 is 12 residues. This CDR3 reads CASSYLGGGPTF. DNA for the CDR3: TGTGCCAGCAGTTACCTGGGGGGGGGACCTACCTTC.

The chain links TRBV5-4 to TRBJ1-1; 12 bases agree with TRBD1. J was trimmed by 2 bases and V by 1 base; bases with no gene match: 3. CDR3 length equals 16 residues. Germline V gives CDR1 SGHNT, CDR2 YYREEE (reference sequence). CDR3 coding DNA: TGTGCCAGCAGCTTGTCGGGACAGGGGGCCAACACTGAAGCTTTCTTT. This codes for CASSLSGQGANTEAFF.

The sample holds one count of this clone. V usage is TRBV13 and J usage is TRBJ2-7, with TRBD2 matching 10 bases. CDR3 length: 16 amino acids. The germline V gene encodes CDR1 PRHDT and CDR2 FYEKMQ (reference sequence). V dropped 4 bases and J dropped 0; count of bases not matched to a gene: 6. The CDR3 spells CASSYLSGGTSYEQYF. The CDR3 DNA is TGTGCCAGCAGCTACCTTAGCGGGGGGACCTCCTACGAGCAGTACTTC. Full variable domain (rest looked up from reference TRBV13 and TRBJ2-7): AAGVIQSPRHLIKEKRETATLKCYPIPRHDTVYWYQQGPGQDPQFLISFYEKMQSDKGSIPDRFSAQQFSDYHSELNMSSLELGDSALYFCASSYLSGGTSYEQYFGPGTRLTVT.

This clone was observed a few times. The V call is TRBV18, the J call TRBJ1-3; the match to TRBD1 covers 7 bases. This CDR3 has 14 amino acids. The J segment lost 1 base and the V segment lost 3 bases, leaving 0 bases of the junction unmatched. Germline assignment: CDR1 KGHSH and CDR2 LQKENI. The DNA for the CDR3 is TGTGCCAGCTCACCGACAGGGTCTGGAAACACCATATATTTT. The encoded protein is CASSPTGSGNTIYF.

This chain connects TRBV11-1 to TRBJ1-6; tentatively, D is TRBD1 (6 bases). Trimming removed 6 bases at V and 9 bases at J, with 18 bases between. The CDR3 extends over 15 amino acids. Per germline, CDR1 SGHAT and CDR2 FQDESV (reference sequence). CDR3 in DNA: TGTGCCAGCAGTTCCTCGGGACAAGGGAGTTCACCCCTCCACTTT. Translated: CASSSSGQGSSPLHF.

In this sample, this clone turned up once. The gene calls are TRBV9 and TRBJ2-3; D perhaps matches TRBD2 (7 bases). Germline V gene sequence: CDR1 SGDLS, CDR2 YYNGEE. The CDR3 totals 18 residues. V was clipped by 0 bases and J by 4 bases, with 21 bases between them. The CDR3, as DNA: TGTGCCAGCAGCGTAGCTACTGGGGGGGGCCTTAGGCCAGATACGCAGTATTTT. It codes for CASSVATGGGLRPDTQYF.

This sequence joins TRBV5-1 and TRBJ1-1; D is unclear. The CDR3 has 12 amino acids. Trimming removed 0 bases at V and 8 bases at J, with 8 bases between. Per germline, CDR1 SGHRS and CDR2 YFSETQ. The CDR3 reads CASSLGREEAFF. As DNA, the CDR3 is TGCGCCAGCAGCTTGGGGCGGGAGGAAGCTTTCTTT.

The chain carries TRBV7-3 and TRBJ2-1; 8 bases are shared with TRBD2. Per the germline V gene, CDR1 is SGHTA and CDR2 is FQGTGA. V shed 2 bases, J shed 3 bases, and the junction held 3 bases outside the gene matches. The CDR3 has 15 residues. CDR3 DNA sequence: TGTGCCAGCAGCTTAGTCGCGGGGGGCTACAATGAGCAGTTCTTC. This gives the protein CASSLVAGGYNEQFF.

This clone came up once. The chain employs TRBV19 and TRBJ1-5, with D perhaps matching TRBD1 (5 bases). CDR3 length: 16 amino acids. Trimming stripped 7 bases from V and 11 bases from J, with 27 bases between. Germline CDR1 LNHDA, CDR2 SQIVND (reference sequence). The CDR3 DNA sequence: TGTGCCAGTACCAGAGATGAGACAGCCTTAGAAAGGGCCCAGCATTTT. Translated: CASTRDETALERAQHF.

The chain employs TRBV6-1 and TRBJ2-1; 14 nucleotides agree with TRBD2. The CDR3 length is 17 residues. Per the germline V gene, CDR1 is MNHNS and CDR2 is SASEGT. J was trimmed by 10 bases and V by 3 bases; bases with no gene match: 11. The CDR3: CASSEGLTSGGDSEQFF. Here the CDR3 DNA reads TGTGCCAGCAGTGAGGGCCTGACTAGCGGGGGGGACTCGGAGCAGTTCTTC.

The chain uses TRBV5-1 and TRBJ1-5; D perhaps matches TRBD1 (5 bases). This CDR3 is built from 14 residues. Trimming left V 4 bases short and J 6 bases short, with 14 bases between. Looked up from germline, CDR1 is SGHRS and CDR2 is YFSETQ. The CDR3 DNA reads TGCGCCAGCAGCAGGGACCGGGGGGTTCAGCCCCAGCATTTT. Residues: CASSRDRGVQPQHF.

This chain joins TRBV5-1 and TRBJ1-6, with D possibly being TRBD1 (5 bases). Trimming pared 3 bases from V and 4 bases from J, leaving 14 bases between. The CDR3 has 16 amino acids. In germline, CDR1 is SGHRS, CDR2 YFSETQ. CDR3 DNA sequence: TGCGCCAGCAGCTCCACGAGCGGGGCGTATAATTCACCCCTCCACTTT. This codes for CASSSTSGAYNSPLHF. The full variable domain, completed using reference TRBV5-1 and TRBJ1-6, is KAGVTQTPRYLIKTRGQQVTLSCSPISGHRSVSWYQQTPGQGLQFLFEYFSETQRNKGNFPGRFSGRQFSNSRSEMNVSTLELGDSALYLCASSSTSGAYNSPLHFGNGTRLTVT.

The rearrangement uses TRBV2 and TRBJ1-5; no clear D. The CDR3 runs 14 residues. V was clipped by 0 bases and J by 5 bases, with 8 bases between them. Germline CDR1 reads SNHLY; CDR2 reads FYNNEI. The CDR3 DNA reads as TGTGCCAGCAGTGAAGCGCTGAGGGATCAGCCCCAGCATTTT. Translation gives CASSEALRDQPQHF.

V and J are TRBV9 and TRBJ2-3; weak D call: TRBD2 (5 bases). With 0 bases removed from V and 6 bases from J, the gap between germline ends came to 17 bases. The CDR3 covers 16 residues. CDR1 and CDR2 from the germline V gene are SGDLS and YYNGEE. In nucleotides, the CDR3 is TGTGCCAGCAGCGTAGCTCAGCAAGCGGCATGGGATACGCAGTATTTT. Its translation is CASSVAQQAAWDTQYF.